The clone carrying this T cell receptor beta chain was recorded at least ten times. Antigen specificity is unknown. Up to 2 ug genomic DNA was used for TCRB CDR3 amplification. Sequencing used immunoSEQ multiplex PCR; TCRdb keeps in-frame clones, though not all of them. The sample holds 90,000 to 100,000 clones; about 79% are singletons and the top ten take 6%. Only patients with spare fresh-frozen tumor and over two years of follow-up were included. The data are from a study of glioma-infiltrating T cells after dendritic cell vaccination. Study-wide background: Three intradermal dendritic cell vaccine injections were given every two weeks.

General study results and limits: Only a small number of patients had complete blood and tumor samples.

The germline V gene encodes CDR1 SNHLY and CDR2 FYNNEI. CDR3 length: 17 amino acids. Losses at the gene ends were 9 bases for V and 0 bases for J; bases not matched to a gene: 13. Sequencing was performed on blood, taken before dendritic cell vaccination. The V gene is TRBV2, the J gene TRBJ2-2, with 7 bases identical to TRBD1. The source is a human donor with glioblastoma. The CDR3 spells CASTRRGTAPNTGELFF. CDR3 DNA: TGTGCCAGTACACGCAGAGGGACAGCCCCGAACACCGGGGAGCTGTTTTTT.